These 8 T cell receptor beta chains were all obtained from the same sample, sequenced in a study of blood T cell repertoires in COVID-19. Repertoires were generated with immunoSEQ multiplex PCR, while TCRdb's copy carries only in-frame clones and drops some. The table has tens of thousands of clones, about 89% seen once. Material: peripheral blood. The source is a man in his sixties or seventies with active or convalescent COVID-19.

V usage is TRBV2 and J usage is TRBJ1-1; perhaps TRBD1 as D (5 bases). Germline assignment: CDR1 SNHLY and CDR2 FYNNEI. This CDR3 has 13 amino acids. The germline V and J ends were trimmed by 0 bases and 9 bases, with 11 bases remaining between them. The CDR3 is CASSEARQGKAFF. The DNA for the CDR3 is TGTGCCAGCAGTGAAGCGCGTCAGGGTAAAGCTTTCTTT.

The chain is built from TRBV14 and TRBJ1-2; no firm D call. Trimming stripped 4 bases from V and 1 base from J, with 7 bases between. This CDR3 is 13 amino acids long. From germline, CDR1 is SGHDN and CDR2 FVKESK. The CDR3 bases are TGTGCCAGCAGCCTCGGGTTTAACTATGGCTACACCTTC. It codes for CASSLGFNYGYTF.

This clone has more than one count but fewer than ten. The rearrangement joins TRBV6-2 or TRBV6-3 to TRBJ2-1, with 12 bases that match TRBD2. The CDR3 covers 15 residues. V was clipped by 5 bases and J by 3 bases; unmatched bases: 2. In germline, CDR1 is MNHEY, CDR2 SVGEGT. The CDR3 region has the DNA TGTGCCAGCAGTAGACTAGCGGGGGTCTACAATGAGCAGTTCTTC. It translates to CASSRLAGVYNEQFF.

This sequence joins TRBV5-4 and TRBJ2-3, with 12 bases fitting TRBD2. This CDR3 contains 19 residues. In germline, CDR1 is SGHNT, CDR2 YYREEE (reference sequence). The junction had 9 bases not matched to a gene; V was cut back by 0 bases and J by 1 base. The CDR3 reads CASSLGTSGIMVGTDTQYF. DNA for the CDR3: TGTGCCAGCAGCTTGGGGACTAGCGGGATTATGGTTGGCACAGATACGCAGTATTTT.

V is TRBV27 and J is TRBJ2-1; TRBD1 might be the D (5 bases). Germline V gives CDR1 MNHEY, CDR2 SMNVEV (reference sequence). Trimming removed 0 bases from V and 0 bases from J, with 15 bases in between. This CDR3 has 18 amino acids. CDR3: CASSLSRSGISSYNEQFF. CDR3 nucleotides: TGTGCCAGCAGTTTATCGAGGTCAGGGATAAGCTCCTACAATGAGCAGTTCTTC.

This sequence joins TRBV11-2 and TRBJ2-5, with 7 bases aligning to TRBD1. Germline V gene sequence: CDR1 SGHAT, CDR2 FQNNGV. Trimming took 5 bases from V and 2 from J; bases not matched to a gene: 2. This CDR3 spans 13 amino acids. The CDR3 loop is CASSQQGQETQYF. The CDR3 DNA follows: TGTGCCAGCAGCCAACAGGGGCAAGAGACCCAGTACTTC. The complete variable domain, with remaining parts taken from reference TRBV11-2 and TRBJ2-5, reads EAGVAQSPRYKIIEKRQSVAFWCNPISGHATLYWYQQILGQGPKLLIQFQNNGVVDDSQLPKDRFSAERLKGVDSTLKIQPAKLEDSAVYLCASSQQGQETQYFGPGTRLLVL.

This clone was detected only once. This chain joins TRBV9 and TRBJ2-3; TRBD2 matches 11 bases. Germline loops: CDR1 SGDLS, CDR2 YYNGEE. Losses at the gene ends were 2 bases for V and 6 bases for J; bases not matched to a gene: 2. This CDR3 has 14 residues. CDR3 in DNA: TGTGCCAGCAGCGTTAGCGGGGGGGCGGATACGCAGTATTTT. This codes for CASSVSGGADTQYF.

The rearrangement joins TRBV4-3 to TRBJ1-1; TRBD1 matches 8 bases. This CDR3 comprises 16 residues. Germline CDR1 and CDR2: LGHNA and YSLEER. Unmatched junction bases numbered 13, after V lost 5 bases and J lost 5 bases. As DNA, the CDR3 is TGCGCCAGCAGCTATGGTACCGGACAGGGAGGAACTGAAGCTTTCTTT. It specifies CASSYGTGQGGTEAFF.